This T cell receptor beta chain was observed in a study of cytomegalovirus exposure and HLA in healthy donors. On this clone itself: Its antigen is unidentified.

The V gene lost 3 bases and the J gene lost 0 bases, with 9 bases spanning the gap. The V gene's germline CDR1 is SGHVS and CDR2 FQNEAQ. The CDR3 runs to 16 residues. Primers: 60 Vbeta forward and 13 Jbeta reverse. The data were produced by immunoSEQ multiplex PCR, yet TCRdb's version contains in-frame clones alone and is incomplete. Here the sample spans a few hundred thousand clones, 80% being singletons. Study-level findings and limits: Across donors, most TCRs were seen rarely, yet some public ones were widespread. In vitro experiments confirmed that a few CMV-associated chains were specific for CMV antigens.

The chain joins TRBV7-8 to TRBJ1-6; D is uncertain. This TCR came from a girl aged 2 to 9 in good health and CMV-seronegative. Material: PBMCs. The CDR3 loop reads CASSFQAGSYNSPLHF. The CDR3 DNA is TGTGCCAGCAGCTTTCAAGCAGGCTCCTATAATTCACCCCTCCACTTT.